Below are 16 T cell receptor beta chains sequenced from a single sample in a study of shared clonotypes between healthy human individuals. CD45RO negativity and positive selection for CCR7 defined naive CD8 cells, a population that excluded terminally differentiated effector memory CD45RA+ cells. The assay was immunoSEQ multiplex PCR, and TCRdb's table has in-frame clones only and misses some. Of about 2.1 million clones in the sample, approximately 94% are singletons; the top ten hold approximately 1.7%. The sample was naive CD8+ T cells from PBMCs. The receptors come from a man younger than 30 in good health. Some clones in this sample may be carry-over from other donors' samples.

The CDR3 DNA sequence: TGTGCCAGCAGTTTAGACGGGACAGGGTTCCGGGAGCTGTTTTTT. It specifies CASSLDGTGFRELFF. This sequence joins TRBV27 and TRBJ2-2, with 9 bases that match TRBD1. The CDR3 contains 15 residues. CDR1 is MNHEY, CDR2 SMNVEV, per germline (reference sequence). Trimming took 2 bases from V and 9 from J; bases not matched to a gene: 7.

The chain is built from TRBV10-3 and TRBJ2-3; possible D gene TRBD1, 5 bases. Germline CDR1 ENHRY, CDR2 SYGVKD. Deletions cut 0 bases from V and 2 bases from J, with 21 bases between. The CDR3 length is 19 residues. The CDR3 nucleotides read TGTGCCATCAGTGAGTCGATTCAGCTTGGGTTAGGGGACACAGATACGCAGTATTTT. Its protein is CAISESIQLGLGDTDTQYF.

In the case of this clone: The same CDR3 also results from other DNA sequences found in this sample. The J gene is TRBJ2-3, the V gene TRBV10-3; possibly TRBD2 for D (5 bases). The germline gives CDR1 ENHRY, CDR2 SYGVKD. V lost 3 bases and J 5 bases, leaving 9 bases between the germline ends. This CDR3 is built from 13 residues. CDR3 in amino acids: CAISDRGGDTQYF. The CDR3 DNA follows: TGTGCCATCAGTGATCGGGGTGGAGATACGCAGTATTTT.

The chain employs TRBV7-9 and TRBJ1-2; maybe TRBD1 (6 bases). The V end was cut by 8 bases, the J end by 2 bases, with 12 bases between. The CDR3 loop spans 13 amino acids. Germline CDR1 reads SEHNR; CDR2 reads FQNEAQ (reference sequence). CDR3 protein: CASGAGENYGYTF. The DNA of the CDR3 is TGTGCCAGCGGGGCAGGGGAGAACTATGGCTACACCTTC.

This chain connects TRBV7-2 to TRBJ2-5; D might be TRBD1 (5 bases). The CDR3 extends over 16 amino acids. The germline V and J ends were trimmed by 4 bases and 2 bases, with 17 bases remaining between them. The germline CDR1 and CDR2 sequences are SGHTA and FQGNSA. In DNA form, the CDR3 reads TGTGCCAGCAGCTCAACGCCTACAGGCGGTCAAGAGACCCAGTACTTC. Its translation is CASSSTPTGGQETQYF.

CDR3 in amino acids: CASSLIAGIRAQYF. Written as DNA, the CDR3 is TGTGCCAGCAGTCTGATAGCGGGAATACGAGCCCAGTACTTC. The chain employs TRBV27 and TRBJ2-5; 8 nucleotides match TRBD2. Trimming took 5 bases from V and 9 from J; bases not matched to a gene: 11. The CDR3 totals 14 residues. The V gene's germline CDR1 is MNHEY and CDR2 SMNVEV (reference sequence).

The V gene is TRBV7-9, the J gene TRBJ1-2; D is perhaps TRBD1 (6 bases). The germline CDR1 and CDR2 sequences are SEHNR and FQNEAQ (reference sequence). The CDR3 spans 15 residues. Trimming removed 5 bases from V and 0 bases from J, with 13 bases in between. CDR3 sequence reads: CASSTKGETNYGYTF. Written as DNA, the CDR3 is TGTGCCAGCAGCACCAAGGGGGAAACTAACTATGGCTACACCTTC.

The J gene is TRBJ2-1, the V gene TRBV4-3, with 11 positions matching TRBD1. Germline V gene lookup returns CDR1 LGHNA and CDR2 YSLEER. The CDR3 runs 14 residues. J lost 9 bases, V lost 3 bases, and 4 bases had no gene match. CDR3 bases: TGCGCCAGCAGCCAGTGGACAGGGGGCCGTGAGCAGTTCTTC. Amino acids: CASSQWTGGREQFF.

This chain uses TRBV4-1 with TRBJ2-7, with 8 bases lining up with TRBD1. The germline CDR1 and CDR2 sequences are MGHRA and YSYEKL. J was trimmed by 3 bases and V by 4 bases; bases with no gene match: 8. CDR3 size: 15 residues. CDR3 sequence reads: CASSPAQGGIYEQYF. The DNA for the CDR3 is TGCGCCAGCAGCCCCGCACAGGGGGGAATCTACGAGCAGTACTTC.

CDR3 loop: CASRPDGGDGYTF. The CDR3 DNA reads TGTGCCAGCCGACCTGACGGGGGCGACGGCTACACCTTC. The V and J genes are TRBV27 and TRBJ1-2; D is possibly TRBD1 (6 bases). V was shortened by 8 bases and J by 8 bases, with 18 bases between the two germline ends. Germline assignment: CDR1 MNHEY and CDR2 SMNVEV (reference sequence). This CDR3 is built from 13 residues.

This clone was observed a single time. Distinct nucleotide sequences in the sample also encode this CDR3. The chain couples TRBV7-9 to TRBJ1-1; no clear D. The V and J ends lost 1 base and 1 base respectively, with 7 bases between them. CDR3 size: 14 residues. The germline V gene encodes CDR1 SEHNR and CDR2 FQNEAQ (reference sequence). The CDR3 protein is CASSLGPGNTEAFF. The CDR3 DNA follows: TGTGCCAGCAGCTTAGGACCCGGGAACACTGAAGCTTTCTTT.

This chain links TRBV10-3 with TRBJ2-7; 9 nucleotides line up with TRBD1. The J segment lost 3 bases and the V segment lost 8 bases, leaving 5 bases of the junction unmatched. The CDR3 consists of 13 residues. CDR1 is ENHRY, CDR2 SYGVKD, per germline. The CDR3 coding sequence is TGTGCCATCGGGGACAGGGCCGGCTACGAGCAGTACTTC. It yields the protein CAIGDRAGYEQYF.

The CDR3 sequence is CASSFQADTQYF. CDR3 DNA sequence: TGTGCCAGCAGCTTTCAGGCAGATACGCAGTATTTT. The V gene is TRBV11-2, the J gene TRBJ2-3; D is undetermined. V gave up 3 bases and J gave up 4 bases, with 5 bases separating them. The germline CDR1 and CDR2 sequences are SGHAT and FQNNGV. The CDR3 has 12 amino acids.

Concerning this clone: The sample contains more than one DNA sequence encoding this CDR3. V and J are TRBV7-9 and TRBJ1-1; D gene uncertain. Trimming shortened V by 5 bases and J by 5 bases, and 6 bases separated the two germline ends. From germline, CDR1 is SEHNR and CDR2 FQNEAQ (reference sequence). The CDR3 runs 11 residues. The CDR3 here is CASSPGTEAFF. The DNA for the CDR3 is TGTGCCAGCAGCCCGGGGACTGAAGCTTTCTTT.

For this clone: In the same sample, other DNA sequences code for this CDR3. The chain joins TRBV7-6 to TRBJ2-3; D gene uncertain. Germline-derived CDR1 and CDR2 are SGHVS and FNYEAQ. The CDR3 runs 15 residues. V was shortened by 1 base and J by 1 base, with 9 bases between the two germline ends. The chain's CDR3 is CASSLGAGGTDTQYF. The CDR3 DNA reads TGTGCCAGCAGCTTAGGGGCCGGCGGCACAGATACGCAGTATTTT.

The chain has TRBV5-6 and TRBJ1-6, with D possibly matching TRBD1 (5 bases). Germline V CDR1 and CDR2: SGHDT, YYEEEE. CDR3 size: 14 residues. Trimming left V 0 bases short and J 7 bases short, with 8 bases between. CDR3 sequence: CASSLGGANSPLHF. The CDR3 region has the DNA TGTGCCAGCAGCTTGGGAGGGGCAAATTCACCCCTCCACTTT.